The present TCR beta chain was sequenced within a study of Tregs in tolerant kidney transplant recipients. Thawed PBMCs were FACS-sorted into unstimulated CD4+CD25+CD127- regulatory T cells, CD4+CD25- non-regulatory cells, CD4 and CD8 cells. TCRdb keeps only in-frame clones here, not all; method: immunoSEQ multiplex PCR. The data contain 240,000 or so clones, more than 65% of them singletons. The sequenced material came from CD4+ T cells from blood. This clonotype was sampled from a human donor in good health.

The CDR3 is CASSHASTDTQYF. The CDR3 nucleotides read TGCGCCAGCAGCCATGCTAGCACAGATACGCAGTATTTT. The chain employs TRBV5-1 and TRBJ2-3; D gene uncertain. V was trimmed by 4 bases and J by 0 bases, leaving 6 bases between them. The CDR3 has 13 amino acids. The germline gives CDR1 SGHRS, CDR2 YFSETQ.